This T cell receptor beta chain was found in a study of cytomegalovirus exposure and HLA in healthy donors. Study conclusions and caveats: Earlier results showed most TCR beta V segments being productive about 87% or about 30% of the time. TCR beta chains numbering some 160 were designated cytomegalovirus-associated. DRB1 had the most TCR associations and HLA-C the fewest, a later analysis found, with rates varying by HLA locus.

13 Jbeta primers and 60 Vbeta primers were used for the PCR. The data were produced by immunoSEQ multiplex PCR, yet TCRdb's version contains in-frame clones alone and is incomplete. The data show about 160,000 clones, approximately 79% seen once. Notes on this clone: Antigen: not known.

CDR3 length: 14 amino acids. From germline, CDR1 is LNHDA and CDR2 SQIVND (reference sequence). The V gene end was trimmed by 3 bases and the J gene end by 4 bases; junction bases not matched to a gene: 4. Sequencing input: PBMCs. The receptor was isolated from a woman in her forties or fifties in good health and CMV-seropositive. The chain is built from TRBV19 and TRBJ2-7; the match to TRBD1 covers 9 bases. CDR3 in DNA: TGTGCCAGTAGTATTGCACAGGGGGCTTACGAGCAGTACTTC. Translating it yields CASSIAQGAYEQYF.